The next 25 T cell receptor beta chains were all read from a single sample in a study of technical replicates of blood from a handful of donors. TCRdb keeps only in-frame clones here, not all; method: immunoSEQ multiplex PCR. The data show 60,000 or so clones, with approximately 90% seen just once and 4.5% to 6.5% held by the top ten. Sequenced material: PBMCs. The receptors come from a human donor in good health. Some clones in this sample may be carry-over from other donors' samples.

The J gene is TRBJ2-7, the V gene TRBV6-5; TRBD2 matches at 8 bases. V shed 7 bases, J shed 0 bases, and the junction held 5 bases outside the gene matches. The CDR3 loop spans 14 amino acids. Germline loops: CDR1 MNHEY, CDR2 SVGAGI. The DNA of the CDR3 is TGTGCCAGCAACCGGCGGGGGGTCTCCTACGAGCAGTACTTC. Its translation: CASNRRGVSYEQYF.

Comments on this clone: Other nucleotide sequences in the sample specify the same CDR3. The chain joins TRBV6-5 to TRBJ2-7; 8 positions agree with TRBD2. The CDR3 contains 15 residues. From germline, CDR1 is MNHEY and CDR2 SVGAGI. After removal of 6 bases from V and 1 base from J, the junction contained 8 bases not matched to a gene. The chain's CDR3 is CASSLSSGGSYEQYF. In nucleotides, the CDR3 is TGTGCCAGCAGCCTCAGCTCGGGAGGGTCCTACGAGCAGTACTTC.

In DNA, the CDR3 is TGTGCCAGCAGCTTTGACAGCATGAACACTGAAGCTTTCTTT. Its translation is CASSFDSMNTEAFF. The chain has TRBV13 and TRBJ1-1; D is perhaps TRBD1 (5 bases). This CDR3 comprises 14 residues. Per germline, CDR1 PRHDT and CDR2 FYEKMQ (reference sequence). V was pared by 3 bases and J by 0 bases, with 8 bases between.

The chain has TRBV4-2 and TRBJ1-2; D is uncertain. Trimming left V 1 base short and J 7 bases short, with 13 bases between. Per germline, CDR1 LGHNA and CDR2 YNFKEQ. The CDR3 runs 14 residues. The CDR3 protein is CASSQVKASGGYTF. DNA of the CDR3: TGTGCCAGCAGCCAAGTAAAGGCGTCGGGTGGCTACACCTTC.

The count of this clone is one. The chain links TRBV7-3 to TRBJ2-3, with a tentative D call TRBD2 (6 bases). The CDR3 length is 15 residues. Germline V gene sequence: CDR1 SGHTA, CDR2 FQGTGA. V was shortened by 5 bases and J by 4 bases, with 16 bases between the two germline ends. The chain's CDR3 is CASSQGGPGADTQYF. The CDR3 DNA reads TGTGCCAGCAGCCAGGGAGGCCCAGGCGCAGATACGCAGTATTTT.

A single count supports this clone. The gene calls are TRBV27 and TRBJ2-3, with 8 bases lining up with TRBD2. There are 16 residues in the CDR3. Germline trimming cut 0 bases from V and 5 bases from J; bases unmatched to any gene: 7. Germline V gives CDR1 MNHEY, CDR2 SMNVEV (reference sequence). CDR3 protein: CASSLSLAGMVDTQYF. The CDR3 nucleotides read TGTGCCAGCAGTTTATCGTTAGCGGGGATGGTAGATACGCAGTATTTT.

This chain links TRBV7-2 with TRBJ2-5, with TRBD2 matching over 14 bases. The germline V gene encodes CDR1 SGHTA and CDR2 FQGNSA. The junction had 15 bases not matched to a gene; V was cut back by 5 bases and J by 4 bases. This CDR3 is 19 amino acids long. The CDR3 region is CASSPYPGLAGGVGETQYF. As DNA, the CDR3 is TGTGCCAGCAGCCCTTATCCCGGACTAGCGGGGGGAGTTGGAGAGACCCAGTACTTC.

The chain joins TRBV30 to TRBJ2-7; 9 bases align to TRBD1. Germline lookup yields CDR1 GTSNPN and CDR2 SVGIG (reference sequence). Trimming cost V 1 base and J 6 bases; bases outside gene matches: 4. The length of the CDR3 is 13 residues. The CDR3: CAWSGTGVFEQYF. CDR3 nucleotide sequence: TGTGCCTGGAGTGGGACAGGGGTTTTCGAGCAGTACTTC.

The CDR3 is CASSPTGLETQYF. Written as DNA, the CDR3 is TGTGCCAGCAGTCCGACAGGGTTGGAGACCCAGTACTTC. The gene calls are TRBV5-5 and TRBJ2-5; TRBD1 agrees at 7 bases. The germline V gene encodes CDR1 SGHKS and CDR2 YYEKEE (reference sequence). This CDR3 has 13 residues. V lost 5 bases, J lost 5 bases, and 6 bases stayed unmatched. Full variable domain (remainder filled in from reference TRBV5-5 and TRBJ2-5): DAGVTQSPTHLIKTRGQQVTLRCSPISGHKSVSWYQQVLGQGPQFIFQYYEKEERGRGNFPDRFSARQFPNYSSELNVNALLLGDSALYLCASSPTGLETQYFGPGTRLLVL.

V usage is TRBV11-1 and J usage is TRBJ1-2; tentative D call: TRBD1 (6 bases). The V end was cut by 5 bases, the J end by 6 bases, with 13 bases between. From germline, CDR1 is SGHAT and CDR2 FQDESV (reference sequence). CDR3 length: 13 amino acids. The CDR3 spells CASSPQGRDGYTF. CDR3 coding DNA: TGTGCCAGCAGCCCACAGGGACGGGATGGCTACACCTTC.

The genes are TRBV6-1 and TRBJ2-7; 10 bases are shared with TRBD2. V shed 6 bases, J shed 3 bases, and the junction held 5 bases outside the gene matches. The CDR3 is 14 residues long. CDR1 is MNHNS and CDR2 is SASEGT in the germline V gene. The CDR3 protein is CASRPLAGVYEQYF. The DNA of the CDR3 is TGTGCCAGCAGGCCGCTAGCGGGAGTCTACGAGCAGTACTTC.

This chain uses TRBV6-6 with TRBJ1-1; 8 nucleotides match TRBD1. Germline assignment: CDR1 MNHNY and CDR2 SVGAGI (reference sequence). This CDR3 is built from 15 residues. Unmatched junction bases numbered 6, after V lost 2 bases and J lost 4 bases. The CDR3 loop is CASSYPGQETTEAFF. CDR3 DNA sequence: TGTGCCAGCAGTTACCCGGGACAGGAGACCACTGAAGCTTTCTTT.

There are a few counts of this clone. The V gene is TRBV18, the J gene TRBJ1-1, with TRBD1 matching over 7 bases. CDR1 and CDR2 (germline): KGHSH, LQKENI. The CDR3 consists of 13 residues. Trimming cost V 4 bases and J 4 bases; bases outside gene matches: 3. CDR3 region: CASSRTGVTEAFF. The CDR3 DNA reads as TGTGCCAGCTCACGTACAGGGGTCACTGAAGCTTTCTTT.

This clone occurred once. The V gene is TRBV7-8, the J gene TRBJ1-5, with TRBD1 as a possible D gene (6 bases). The CDR3 has 15 residues. The germline V and J ends were trimmed by 5 bases and 6 bases, with 17 bases remaining between them. Germline CDR1 SGHVS, CDR2 FQNEAQ. CDR3 residues: CASSVLNRAGQPQHF. CDR3 DNA: TGTGCCAGCAGCGTATTGAACAGGGCAGGTCAGCCCCAGCATTTT.

The V gene is TRBV4-1, the J gene TRBJ2-7, with 8 bases aligning to TRBD1. With 2 bases clipped from V and 9 bases from J, the junction kept 12 bases outside the gene matches. The V gene's germline CDR1 is MGHRA and CDR2 YSYEKL. The CDR3 spans 15 residues. The CDR3 region is CASSQYYGQGEVQYF. DNA for the CDR3: TGCGCCAGCAGCCAATATTACGGACAGGGAGAAGTGCAGTACTTC.

This clone was seen more than once but under ten times. The V and J genes are TRBV6-1 and TRBJ1-2, with 8 nucleotides matching TRBD1. V was pared by 0 bases and J by 12 bases, with 12 bases of the junction left unmatched. Germline V gene data show CDR1 as MNHNS and CDR2 as SASEGT. This CDR3 has 15 residues. DNA of the CDR3: TGTGCCAGCAGTGAAGCGGGAGCAGGGGGCTCAGGAGACACCTTC. Its translation is CASSEAGAGGSGDTF.

The V and J genes are TRBV7-8 and TRBJ2-3, with 8 bases aligning to TRBD2. Trimming took 5 bases from V and 4 from J; bases not matched to a gene: 11. Per germline, CDR1 SGHVS and CDR2 FQNEAQ. CDR3 length equals 16 residues. The CDR3 DNA is TGTGCCAGCAGCCCCCGGGTAGCGGGGCCCTCAGATACGCAGTATTTT. It translates to CASSPRVAGPSDTQYF.

The chain carries TRBV27 and TRBJ2-4, with 8 bases matching TRBD1. Per germline, CDR1 MNHEY and CDR2 SMNVEV (reference sequence). J gave up 1 base and V 8 bases, and 7 bases lay outside the gene matches. The CDR3 is made up of 15 amino acids. This CDR3 reads CASAPRTGAKNIQYF. CDR3 sequence (DNA): TGTGCCAGCGCTCCCCGGACAGGGGCCAAAAACATTCAGTACTTC.

The gene calls are TRBV6-1 and TRBJ1-6; TRBD1 is a possible D gene (6 bases). This CDR3 contains 13 residues. V was trimmed by 7 bases and J by 7 bases, leaving 11 bases between them. Germline CDR1 MNHNS, CDR2 SASEGT. The DNA for the CDR3 is TGTGCCAGCACTCGGACAGCCAATTCACCCCTCCACTTT. It specifies CASTRTANSPLHF.

This chain connects TRBV18 to TRBJ1-1; no definite D call. V was trimmed by 6 bases and J by 4 bases, leaving 12 bases between them. The CDR3 is 13 residues long. Germline CDR1 KGHSH, CDR2 LQKENI. The CDR3 DNA reads as TGTGCCAGCTCCCTCGGCCAGGCCACTGAAGCTTTCTTT. Encoded protein: CASSLGQATEAFF.

This chain connects TRBV4-3 to TRBJ2-7; no reliable D call. The CDR3 has 14 residues. The V gene lost 3 bases and the J gene lost 6 bases, with 15 bases spanning the gap. Germline V gene sequence: CDR1 LGHNA, CDR2 YSLEER. DNA for the CDR3: TGCGCCAGCAGCCATCCGCCCGTAGCCTCCGAGCAGTACTTC. Translated, it gives CASSHPPVASEQYF.

The chain employs TRBV5-5 and TRBJ1-2; 9 positions match TRBD1. The trim removed 4 bases at V and 8 bases at J, leaving 9 bases unmatched. The CDR3 totals 14 residues. In germline, CDR1 is SGHKS, CDR2 YYEKEE (reference sequence). CDR3 sequence: CASSRDRVPLGYTF. The CDR3 DNA follows: TGTGCCAGCAGCCGGGACAGGGTCCCATTGGGCTACACCTTC.

The chain recombines TRBV13 with TRBJ1-1, with 9 bases lining up with TRBD1. V shed 5 bases, J shed 5 bases, and the junction held 9 bases outside the gene matches. The CDR3 is 15 amino acids. CDR1 and CDR2 from the germline V gene are PRHDT and FYEKMQ (reference sequence). DNA of the CDR3: TGTGCCAGCAGCGCCCTACAGGGGGCGCGGACTGAAGCTTTCTTT. It translates to CASSALQGARTEAFF.

The chain has TRBV19 and TRBJ1-1; no firm D call. Trimming took off 9 bases at V and 4 bases at J, with 18 bases between the two ends. The germline V gene has CDR1 LNHDA and CDR2 SQIVND (reference sequence). The CDR3 spans 14 residues. The CDR3 DNA sequence: TGTGCCAGCGCGGAATGGAAGATGGGCACTGAAGCTTTCTTT. It is translated as CASAEWKMGTEAFF.

The J gene is TRBJ1-1, the V gene TRBV4-3; D gene ambiguous. Trimming took 0 bases from V and 5 from J, leaving 10 bases between them. CDR1 is LGHNA and CDR2 is YSLEER in the germline V gene. This CDR3 spans 14 amino acids. The CDR3 nucleotides read TGCGCCAGCAGCCAAGATAGTGCTAATACTGAAGCTTTCTTT. Protein: CASSQDSANTEAFF.